The present T cell receptor (beta chain) was sequenced within a study of blood T cell repertoires in COVID-19. Study-wide context: The United States, Italy and Spain were the sources of the acute and convalescent COVID-19 samples. PBMCs, B-cell-depleted T cells, or T cells provided the cDNA or gDNA that made up the material.

Sequencing was performed with immunoSEQ multiplex PCR; in TCRdb, only in-frame clones are kept and a portion is missing. The profile shows some 150,000 clones, more than 80% of them singletons. CDR1 is SGHRS, CDR2 YFSETQ, per germline. The CDR3 sequence is 15 residues long. Trimming at V came to 3 bases and at J to 5 bases, leaving 4 bases not matched to a gene. The chain recombines TRBV5-1 with TRBJ2-1, with 11 positions matching TRBD2. This TCR was recovered from a woman of 80 years or more with acute or convalescent COVID-19. Sequencing used peripheral blood. This CDR3 reads CASSSQLAGDNEQFF. The CDR3 region has the DNA TGCGCCAGCAGCTCTCAACTAGCGGGGGACAATGAGCAGTTCTTC.